This T cell receptor (beta chain) was sequenced during a study of CD8 T cells in ankylosing spondylitis. Whole-study findings and limits: Reportedly, disease-linked clones are significantly enriched in ankylosing spondylitis patients' matched synovial fluid. Both synovial fluid and blood in reactive arthritis had previously been reported to carry some motif variants. Characteristic of ankylosing spondylitis blood, it appeared, was a TCR beta motif comprising about eight highly homologous variants.

The CDR3 consists of 15 residues. The germline V and J ends were trimmed by 6 bases and 0 bases, with 9 bases remaining between them. The authors made TCR beta libraries by quantitative 5'-RACE with molecular barcodes. TCRdb independently ran MiXCR on the 5' RACE reads; one entry per CDR3 protein. The sample yields 200,000 or so distinct CDR3 sequences, 15% to 20% seen once. This clonotype was recorded many times. The antigen is unknown. Sequenced material: blood, either unsorted or a sorted T cell fraction (not recorded which). This chain uses TRBV12-3 or TRBV12-4 with TRBJ1-6; no reliable D call. This clonotype originated in a male donor under 30 with ankylosing spondylitis or in good health (not recorded which). The chain's CDR3 is CASRTESSYNSPLHF. CDR3 nucleotides: TGTGCCAGCAGAACCGAAAGCTCCTATAATTCACCCCTCCACTTT.